This TCR beta chain was recovered during a study of cytomegalovirus exposure and HLA in healthy donors. The method was immunoSEQ multiplex PCR; TCRdb's version includes in-frame clones alone and lacks a portion of them. The sample has 230,000 or so clones; roughly 88% are singletons. The length of the CDR3 is 16 residues. With V trimmed by 2 bases and J by 0 bases, 9 bases remained unmatched. Germline V lookup: CDR1 GTSNPN, CDR2 SVGIG (reference sequence). This chain uses TRBV30 with TRBJ1-2, with TRBD1 identical over 7 bases. Specimen: PBMCs. The TCR was taken from a woman between 18 and 29 years old in good health and CMV-seronegative. The CDR3 sequence is CAWSHVGGRANYGYTF. The CDR3 bases are TGTGCCTGGAGTCATGTAGGGGGCAGAGCTAACTATGGCTACACCTTC. The full variable domain, in which reference TRBV30 and TRBJ1-2 provide the parts outside the CDR3, is SQTIHQWPATLVQPVGSPLSLECTVEGTSNPNLYWYRQAAGRGLQLLFYSVGIGQISSEVPQNLSASRPQDRQFILSSKKLLLSDSGFYLCAWSHVGGRANYGYTFGSGTRLTVV.